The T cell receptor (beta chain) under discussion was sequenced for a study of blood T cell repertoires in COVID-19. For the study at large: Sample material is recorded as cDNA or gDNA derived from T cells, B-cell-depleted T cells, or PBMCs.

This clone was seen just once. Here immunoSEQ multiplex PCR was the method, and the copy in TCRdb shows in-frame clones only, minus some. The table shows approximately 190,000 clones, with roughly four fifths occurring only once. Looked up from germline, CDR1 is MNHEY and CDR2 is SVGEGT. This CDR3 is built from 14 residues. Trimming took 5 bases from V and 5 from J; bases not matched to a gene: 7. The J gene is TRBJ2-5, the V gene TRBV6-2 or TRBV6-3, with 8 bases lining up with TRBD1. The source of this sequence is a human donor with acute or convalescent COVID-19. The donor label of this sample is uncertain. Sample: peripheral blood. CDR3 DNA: TGTGCCAGCAGTCATCCGGGACAGGCGGAGACCCAGTACTTC. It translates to CASSHPGQAETQYF.